This TCR beta chain was found in a study of blood T cell repertoires in COVID-19. Those enrolled, adults aged roughly 18 to 89 years, came from under 25 US areas. Donors of Cohort 3 who recovered were those that had two negative PCRs, clearance, or symptom resolution. Produced via immunoSEQ multiplex PCR; TCRdb's table is partial and in-frame only. The profile shows 200,000 to 250,000 clones, roughly four fifths of them singletons. Trimming removed 4 bases from V and 7 bases from J; junction bases left unmatched: 11. CDR1 and CDR2 (germline): LNHDA, SQIVND (reference sequence). The CDR3 is 15 residues long.

This chain uses TRBV19 with TRBJ2-7; the match to TRBD1 covers 9 bases. The sequenced sample was PBMCs or T cells enriched from blood (not recorded which). The TCR comes from a woman aged 60-75 years who had recovered from COVID-19. Written as DNA, the CDR3 is TGTGCCAGTAGTACCTACCGGGACAGGGATGGGGAGCAGTACTTC. Translated, it gives CASSTYRDRDGEQYF. Filled out from reference TRBV19 and TRBJ2-7, the complete variable domain reads DGGITQSPKYLFRKEGQNVTLSCEQNLNHDAMYWYRQDPGQGLRLIYYSQIVNDFQKGDIAEGYSVSREKKESFPLTVTSAQKNPTAFYLCASSTYRDRDGEQYFGPGTRLTVT.